Described below is a single TCR beta chain sequence and its context. Its antigen is currently unknown. This specimen comes from a study of cytomegalovirus exposure and HLA in healthy donors. Whole-study findings and limits: Listed as cytomegalovirus-associated were 164 TCR beta chains. Presence/absence analyses assumed roughly uniform sequencing depth across donors, which may not hold.

PCR primers comprised 60 Vbeta and 13 Jbeta primers. The method was immunoSEQ multiplex PCR; TCRdb's version includes in-frame clones alone and lacks a portion of them. The data show 50,000 or so clones, and the top ten clones hold approximately 7%. This CDR3 contains 16 residues. The germline gives CDR1 SGHRS, CDR2 YFSETQ. After removal of 0 bases from V and 4 bases from J, the junction contained 5 bases not matched to a gene. This chain joins TRBV5-1 and TRBJ2-3; 10 positions agree with TRBD2. Material: PBMCs. The sequence derives from a woman aged 40 to 50 in good health and CMV-seronegative. The CDR3 sequence is CASSLVGLAEPDTQYF. CDR3 DNA sequence: TGCGCCAGCAGCTTGGTCGGACTAGCGGAACCAGATACGCAGTATTTT.